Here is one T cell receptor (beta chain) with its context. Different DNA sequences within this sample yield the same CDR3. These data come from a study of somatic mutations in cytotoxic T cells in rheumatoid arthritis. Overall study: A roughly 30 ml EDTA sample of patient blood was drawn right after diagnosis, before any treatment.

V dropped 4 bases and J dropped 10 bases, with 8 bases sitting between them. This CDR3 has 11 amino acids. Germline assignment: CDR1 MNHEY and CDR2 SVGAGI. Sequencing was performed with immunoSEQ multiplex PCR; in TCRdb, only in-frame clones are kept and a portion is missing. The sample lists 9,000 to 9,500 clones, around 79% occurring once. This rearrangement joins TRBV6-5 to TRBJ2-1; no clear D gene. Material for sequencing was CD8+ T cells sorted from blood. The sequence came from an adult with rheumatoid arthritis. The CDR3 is CASSLASEQFF. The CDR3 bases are TGTGCCAGCAGTTTAGCAAGCGAGCAGTTCTTC.